A selection of T cell receptor beta chains follows, all from one sample in a study of OX40 agonist ivuxolimab in advanced cancers. Only in-frame clones appear in the TCRdb table, and some are missing; sequencing was by immunoSEQ multiplex PCR. Here the sample spans tens of thousands of clones, 80% to 90% being singletons. Sample: CD4+ or CD8+ T cells sorted from blood, taken in a trial of the OX40 agonist ivuxolimab. These receptors originate from an adult with an advanced solid tumor such as melanoma, head and neck, liver or kidney cancer. Each CDR3 is given with its conserved first and last residue. Each record gives: V gene, J gene, CDR3 length, CDR3 protein.

>TRBV19|TRBJ2-3|12
CASSLGTDTQYF
>TRBV11-2|TRBJ2-3|16
CASRPFLAGARDTQYF
>TRBV5-8|TRBJ1-1|17
CASSFRAISFGDTEAFF
>TRBV20-1|TRBJ1-2|11
CSAMDNYGYTF
>TRBV19|TRBJ1-2|12
CASSYVNYGYTF
>TRBV28|TRBJ1-2|16
CASSLSMGGTGYSYTF
>TRBV5-4|TRBJ1-1|15
CASSLQGLGETEAFF
>TRBV19|TRBJ2-5|12
CASSQTAETQYF
>TRBV10-2|TRBJ2-7|15
CASNPGTSFTGEQYF
>TRBV28|TRBJ1-1|13
CASSSTGNTEAFF
>TRBV19|TRBJ2-7|14
CASSQREIRGEQYF
>TRBV29-1|TRBJ2-7|13
CSVGRTGLYEQYF
>TRBV29-1|TRBJ2-1|15
CSVEVSQGRNNEQFF
>TRBV11-2|TRBJ2-5|13
CASSLIGEETQYF
>TRBV4-1|TRBJ2-7|15
CASSQDEGAWNEQYF
>TRBV18|TRBJ2-5|16
CASSTGVLRGQETQYF
>TRBV5-1|TRBJ2-6|18
CASRLTGQGVSGANVLTF
>TRBV29-1|TRBJ2-7|11
CSAGTEYEQYF